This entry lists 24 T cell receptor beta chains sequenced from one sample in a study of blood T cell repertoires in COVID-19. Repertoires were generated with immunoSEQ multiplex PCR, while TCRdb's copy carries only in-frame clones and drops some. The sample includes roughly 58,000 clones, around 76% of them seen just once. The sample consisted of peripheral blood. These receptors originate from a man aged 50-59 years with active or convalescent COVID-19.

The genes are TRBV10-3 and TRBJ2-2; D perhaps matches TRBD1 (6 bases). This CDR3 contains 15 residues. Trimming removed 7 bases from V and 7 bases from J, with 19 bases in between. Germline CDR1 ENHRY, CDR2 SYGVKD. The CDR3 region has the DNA TGTGCCATCAAGTCTTTGGACAGTTCTGACGGGGAGCTGTTTTTT. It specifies CAIKSLDSSDGELFF.

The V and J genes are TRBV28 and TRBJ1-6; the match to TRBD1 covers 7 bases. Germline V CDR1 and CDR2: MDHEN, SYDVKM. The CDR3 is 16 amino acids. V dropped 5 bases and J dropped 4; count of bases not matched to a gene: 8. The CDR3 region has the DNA TGTGCCAGCAGTCCCGGGACAGCAACATATAATTCACCCCTCCACTTT. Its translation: CASSPGTATYNSPLHF.

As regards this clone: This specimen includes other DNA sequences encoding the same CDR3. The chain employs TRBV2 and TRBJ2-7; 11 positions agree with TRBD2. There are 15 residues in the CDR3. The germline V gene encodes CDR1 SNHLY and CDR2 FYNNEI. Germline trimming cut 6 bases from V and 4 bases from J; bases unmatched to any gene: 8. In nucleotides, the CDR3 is TGTGCCAGCAGGGGTAGCGGGGGGGGGCGGTACGAGCAGTACTTC. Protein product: CASRGSGGGRYEQYF.

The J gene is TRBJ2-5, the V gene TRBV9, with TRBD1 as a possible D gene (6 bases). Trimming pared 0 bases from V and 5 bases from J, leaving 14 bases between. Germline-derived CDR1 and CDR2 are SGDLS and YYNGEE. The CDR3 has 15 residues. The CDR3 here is CASSVGALGQETQYF. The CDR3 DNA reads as TGTGCCAGCAGCGTAGGGGCCTTAGGACAGGAGACCCAGTACTTC. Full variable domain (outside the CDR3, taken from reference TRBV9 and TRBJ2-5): DSGVTQTPKHLITATGQRVTLRCSPRSGDLSVYWYQQSLDQGLQFLIQYYNGEERAKGNILERFSAQQFPDLHSELNLSSLELGDSALYFCASSVGALGQETQYFGPGTRLLVL.

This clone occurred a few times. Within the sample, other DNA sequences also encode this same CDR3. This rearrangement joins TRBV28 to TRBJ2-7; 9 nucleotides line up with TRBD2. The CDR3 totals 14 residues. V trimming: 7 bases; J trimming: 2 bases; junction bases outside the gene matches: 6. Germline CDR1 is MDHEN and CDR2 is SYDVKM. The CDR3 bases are TGTGCCAGCACAGGCGGGGGGGAAACCTACGAGCAGTACTTC. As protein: CASTGGGETYEQYF.

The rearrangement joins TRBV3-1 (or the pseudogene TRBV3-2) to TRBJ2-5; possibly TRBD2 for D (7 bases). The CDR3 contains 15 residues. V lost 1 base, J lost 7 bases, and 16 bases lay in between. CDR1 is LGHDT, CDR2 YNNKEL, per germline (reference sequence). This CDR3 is CASSQGGGFGGTQYF. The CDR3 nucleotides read TGTGCCAGCAGCCAAGGGGGGGGCTTCGGAGGGACCCAGTACTTC.

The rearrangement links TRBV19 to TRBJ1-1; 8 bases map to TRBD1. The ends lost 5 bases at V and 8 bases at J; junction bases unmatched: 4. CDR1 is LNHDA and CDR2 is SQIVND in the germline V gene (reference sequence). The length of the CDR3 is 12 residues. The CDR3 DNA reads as TGTGCCAGTAGTTGGGGACAGGCCGAAGCTTTCTTT. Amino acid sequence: CASSWGQAEAFF.

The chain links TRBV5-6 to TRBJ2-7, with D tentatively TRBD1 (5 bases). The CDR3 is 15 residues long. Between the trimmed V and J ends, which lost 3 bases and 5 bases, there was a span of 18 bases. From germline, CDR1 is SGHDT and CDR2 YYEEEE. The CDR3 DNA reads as TGTGCCAGCAGCTGGGGCTCGGAACAGCCCCACGAGCAGTACTTC. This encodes CASSWGSEQPHEQYF.

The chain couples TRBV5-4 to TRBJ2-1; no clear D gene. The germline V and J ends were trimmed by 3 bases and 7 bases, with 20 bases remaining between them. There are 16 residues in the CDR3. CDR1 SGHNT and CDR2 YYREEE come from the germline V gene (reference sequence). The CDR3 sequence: CASSSSRSRTSNEQFF. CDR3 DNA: TGTGCCAGCAGCTCCTCTAGGTCCCGCACGTCAAATGAGCAGTTCTTC.

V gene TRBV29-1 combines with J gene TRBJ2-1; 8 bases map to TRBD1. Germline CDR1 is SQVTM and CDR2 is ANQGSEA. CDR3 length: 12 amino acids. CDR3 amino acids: CSGGQGNNEQFF. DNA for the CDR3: TGCAGTGGAGGACAGGGAAATAATGAGCAGTTCTTC.

The chain's CDR3 is CASSVGSSARGVVQYF. Here the CDR3 DNA reads TGTGCCAGCAGCGTAGGATCTTCTGCTCGGGGGGTGGTCCAGTACTTC. The chain combines TRBV9 with TRBJ2-5, with TRBD2 identical over 7 bases. The trim removed 0 bases at V and 10 bases at J, leaving 15 bases unmatched. The CDR3 sequence is 16 residues long. The germline V gene has CDR1 SGDLS and CDR2 YYNGEE.

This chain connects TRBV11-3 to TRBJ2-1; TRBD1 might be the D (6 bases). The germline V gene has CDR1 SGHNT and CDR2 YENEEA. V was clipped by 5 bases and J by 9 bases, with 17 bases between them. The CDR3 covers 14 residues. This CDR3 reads CASSRTTGIGEQFF. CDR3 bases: TGTGCCAGCAGCCGGACAACAGGGATAGGTGAGCAGTTCTTC. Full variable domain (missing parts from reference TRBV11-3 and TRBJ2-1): EAGVVQSPRYKIIEKKQPVAFWCNPISGHNTLYWYLQNLGQGPELLIRYENEEAVDDSQLPKDRFSAERLKGVDSTLKIQPAELGDSAVYLCASSRTTGIGEQFFGPGTRLTVL.

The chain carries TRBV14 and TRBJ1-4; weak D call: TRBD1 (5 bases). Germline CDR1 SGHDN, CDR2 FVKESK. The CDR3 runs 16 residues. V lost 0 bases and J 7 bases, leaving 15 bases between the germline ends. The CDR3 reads CASSQDLVPGREKLFF. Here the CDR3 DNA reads TGTGCCAGCAGCCAAGATTTGGTCCCAGGGCGTGAAAAACTGTTTTTT.

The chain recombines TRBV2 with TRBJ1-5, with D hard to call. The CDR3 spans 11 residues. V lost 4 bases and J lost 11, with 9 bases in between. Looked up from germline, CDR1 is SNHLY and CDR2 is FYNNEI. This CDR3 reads CASSAREAQHF. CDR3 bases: TGTGCCAGCAGTGCCCGGGAGGCCCAGCATTTT.

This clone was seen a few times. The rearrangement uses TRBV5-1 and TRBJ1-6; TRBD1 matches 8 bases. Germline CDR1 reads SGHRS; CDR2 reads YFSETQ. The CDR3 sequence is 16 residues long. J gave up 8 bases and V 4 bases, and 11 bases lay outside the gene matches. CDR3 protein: CASSPRAGTGYSPLHF. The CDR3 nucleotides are TGCGCCAGCAGCCCAAGGGCCGGGACAGGATATTCACCCCTCCACTTT.

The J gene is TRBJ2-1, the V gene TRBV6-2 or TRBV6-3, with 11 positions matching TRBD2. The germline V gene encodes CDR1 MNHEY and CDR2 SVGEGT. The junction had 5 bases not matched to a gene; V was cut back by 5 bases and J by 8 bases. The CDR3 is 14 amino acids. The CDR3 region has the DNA TGTGCCAGCAGTCATAGCGGGGGGGGCGATGAGCAGTTCTTC. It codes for CASSHSGGGDEQFF.

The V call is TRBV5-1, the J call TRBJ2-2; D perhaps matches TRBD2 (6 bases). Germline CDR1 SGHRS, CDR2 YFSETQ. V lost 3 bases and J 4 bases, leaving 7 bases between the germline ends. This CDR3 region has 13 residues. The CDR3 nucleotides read TGCGCCAGCAGCTGGGGAGGCACCGGGGAGCTGTTTTTT. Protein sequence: CASSWGGTGELFF.

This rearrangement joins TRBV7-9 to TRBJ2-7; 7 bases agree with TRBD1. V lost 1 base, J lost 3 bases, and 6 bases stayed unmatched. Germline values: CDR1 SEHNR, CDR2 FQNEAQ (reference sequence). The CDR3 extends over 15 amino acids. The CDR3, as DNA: TGTGCCAGCAGCTTAGGGTATGGGACAGACTACGAGCAGTACTTC. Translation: CASSLGYGTDYEQYF.

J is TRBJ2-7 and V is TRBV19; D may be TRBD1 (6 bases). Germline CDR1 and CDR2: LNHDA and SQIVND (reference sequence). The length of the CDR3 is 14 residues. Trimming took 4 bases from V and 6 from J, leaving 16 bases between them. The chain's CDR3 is CASSKVGQTGEQYF. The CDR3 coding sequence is TGTGCCAGTAGTAAGGTCGGACAGACGGGCGAGCAGTACTTC.

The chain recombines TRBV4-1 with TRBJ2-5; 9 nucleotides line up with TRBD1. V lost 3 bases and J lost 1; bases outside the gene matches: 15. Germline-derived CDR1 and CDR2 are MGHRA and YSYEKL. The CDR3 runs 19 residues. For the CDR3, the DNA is TGCGCCAGCAGCCACCTACCAGGACAGGGGCCCGCGCGCCAAGAGACCCAGTACTTC. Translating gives CASSHLPGQGPARQETQYF.

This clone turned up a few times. The CDR3 sequence is CASNRAPNYGYTF. In DNA, the CDR3 is TGTGCCAGCAACAGGGCGCCAAACTATGGCTACACCTTC. The chain combines TRBV6-5 with TRBJ1-2; possible D gene TRBD1, 6 bases. V was pared by 7 bases and J by 2 bases, with 11 bases between. The CDR3 loop spans 13 amino acids. Germline V gene data show CDR1 as MNHEY and CDR2 as SVGAGI.

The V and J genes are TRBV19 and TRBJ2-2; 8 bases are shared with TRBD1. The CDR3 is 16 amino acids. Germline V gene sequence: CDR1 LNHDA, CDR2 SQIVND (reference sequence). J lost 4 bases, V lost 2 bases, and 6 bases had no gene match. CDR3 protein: CASSIRAGGSTGELFF. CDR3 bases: TGTGCCAGTAGTATAAGAGCAGGGGGCAGCACCGGGGAGCTGTTTTTT.

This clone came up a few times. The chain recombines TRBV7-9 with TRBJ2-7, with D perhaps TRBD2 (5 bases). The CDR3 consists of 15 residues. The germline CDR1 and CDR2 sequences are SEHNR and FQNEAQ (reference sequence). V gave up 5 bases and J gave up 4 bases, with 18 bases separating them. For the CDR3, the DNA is TGTGCCAGCAGCAACCCCGGGCCTAGCTTATACGAGCAGTACTTC. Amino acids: CASSNPGPSLYEQYF.

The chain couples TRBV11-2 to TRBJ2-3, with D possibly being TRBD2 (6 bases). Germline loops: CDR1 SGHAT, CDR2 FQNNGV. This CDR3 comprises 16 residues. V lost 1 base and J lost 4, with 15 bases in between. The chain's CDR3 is CASSLGGGWRADTQYF. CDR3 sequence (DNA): TGTGCCAGCAGCTTAGGAGGTGGGTGGAGGGCAGATACGCAGTATTTT.